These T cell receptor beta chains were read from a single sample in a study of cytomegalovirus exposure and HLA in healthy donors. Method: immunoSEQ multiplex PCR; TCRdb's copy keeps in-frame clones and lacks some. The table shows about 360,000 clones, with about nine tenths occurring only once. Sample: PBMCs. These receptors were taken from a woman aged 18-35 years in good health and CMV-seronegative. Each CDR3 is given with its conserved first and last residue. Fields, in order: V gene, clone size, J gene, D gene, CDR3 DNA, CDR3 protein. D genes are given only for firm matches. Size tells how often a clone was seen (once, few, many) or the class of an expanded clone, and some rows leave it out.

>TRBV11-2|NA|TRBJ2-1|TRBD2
TGTGCCAGCAGCATTGGGACTAGCGGGAATGGTTACAATGAGCAGTTCTTC
CASSIGTSGNGYNEQFF
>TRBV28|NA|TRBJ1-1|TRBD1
TGTGCCAGCAGTATTGGGTCAGGGGGCTTGAACACTGAAGCTTTCTTT
CASSIGSGGLNTEAFF
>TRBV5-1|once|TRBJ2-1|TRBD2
TGCGCCAGCAACCGGGGGGGCCACTCCTACAATGAGCAGTTCTTC
CASNRGGHSYNEQFF
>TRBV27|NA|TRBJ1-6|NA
TGTGCCAGCAGTTCGACAGCAGAAAAGCCTAATTCACCCCTCCACTTT
CASSSTAEKPNSPLHF
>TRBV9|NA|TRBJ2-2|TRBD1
TGTGCCAGCAGCGTAGAAACAGGGGGCACCGGGGAGCTGTTTTTT
CASSVETGGTGELFF
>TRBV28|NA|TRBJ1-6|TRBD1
TGTGCCAGCATGGGGGTTCGGGACAGGGGTTCGACACCCCTCCACTTT
CASMGVRDRGSTPLHF
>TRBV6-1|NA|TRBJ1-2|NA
TGTGCCAGCAGTGGGGCATCTCCTGGCTACACCTTC
CASSGASPGYTF
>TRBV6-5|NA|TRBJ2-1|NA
TGTGCCAGCAGTTCGGGTATCGGGTACAATGAGCAGTTCTTC
CASSSGIGYNEQFF
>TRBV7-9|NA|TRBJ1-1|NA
TGTGCCAGCAGTTCCCGGGATAGGGGAGGAGAGGCTTTCTTT
CASSSRDRGGEAFF
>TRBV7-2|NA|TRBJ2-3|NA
TGTGCCAGCAGCACCGTAGCGCCACATCGTTGGGATACGCAGTATTTT
CASSTVAPHRWDTQYF
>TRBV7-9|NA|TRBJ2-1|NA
TGTGCCAGCAGCTTAGGGGCCCTAATCGACAATGAGCAGTTCTTC
CASSLGALIDNEQFF
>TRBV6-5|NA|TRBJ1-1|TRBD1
TGTGCCAGCAGTACGACAGGGAAGAACACTGAAGCTTTCTTT
CASSTTGKNTEAFF
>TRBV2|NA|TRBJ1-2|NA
TGTGCCAGCAGACCCGACAGATTAAACTATGGCTACACCTTC
CASRPDRLNYGYTF
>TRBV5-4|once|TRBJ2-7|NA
TGTGCCAGCAGTTCCCCGGGAAACGAGCAGTACTTC
CASSSPGNEQYF
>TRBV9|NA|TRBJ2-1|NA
TGTGCCAGCAGCTTGAGACAAAACTCCTACAATGAGCAGTTCTTC
CASSLRQNSYNEQFF
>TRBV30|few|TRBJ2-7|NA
TGTGCCTGGAGTGCCCGGAGCTACGAGCAGTACTTC
CAWSARSYEQYF
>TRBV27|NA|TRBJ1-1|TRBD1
TGTGCCAGCAGTTTTATAGGGGGCGCAACCCTAGGCACTGAAGCTTTCTTT
CASSFIGGATLGTEAFF
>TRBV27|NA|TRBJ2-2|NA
TGTGCCAGCAGTTGGGGCTCGAACACCGGGGAGCTGTTTTTT
CASSWGSNTGELFF